This TCR beta chain stems from a study of blood T cells in healthy people across ages. The CDR3 covers 17 residues. In germline, CDR1 is SGHRS, CDR2 YFSETQ. With a J-beta primer mix and a sample-barcoded 5' primer, a second PCR ran about 6 to 11 cycles. TCRdb ran MiXCR on the 5' RACE reads and lists one entry per CDR3 protein. The table shows about 580,000 distinct CDR3 sequences, with around half occurring only once. This chain uses TRBV5-1 with TRBJ2-5; 7 bases fit TRBD2. Matching the DNA end better, TRBJ2-7 makes the J call doubtful. The source material was blood. The receptor's source is a man older than 75 in good health. The chain's CDR3 is CASRKLVTGGTTYEQYF. The CDR3 DNA reads as TGCGCCAGCAGGAAACTAGTGACGGGGGGTACCACCTACGAGCAGTACTTC.